This record covers a single TCR beta chain. What it binds is unknown. CD45RO-negative, CCR7-positively selected cells formed the naive CD8 fraction, excluding terminally differentiated effector memory CD45RA+ cells. CDR1 is PRHDT and CDR2 is FYEKMQ in the germline V gene (reference sequence). CDR3 length: 16 residues. V was clipped by 5 bases and J by 3 bases; unmatched bases: 8. Libraries were prepared by immunoSEQ multiplex PCR; TCRdb keeps only in-frame clonotypes and omits some of them. The sample has 1.5 million to 2.5 million clones, over 85% seen once; the top ten hold roughly 1.2%. The data were obtained in a study of shared clonotypes between healthy human individuals. As for the study in general: Ranging from 18 to 49 in age, donors were a couple of women and a few men. Study results and caveats: The study generally estimated greater richness for naive than memory subsets. Blood was the sole source, and tissue repertoires probably differ.

The sequencing input was naive CD8+ T cells sorted from blood. The chain carries TRBV13 and TRBJ2-5; TRBD2 matches at 11 bases. The clonotype comes from a man between 18 and 29 years old in good health. The CDR3 DNA sequence: TGTGCCAGCAGCGCACTAGCGGGAGTCGAGGAAGAGACCCAGTACTTC. Its translation is CASSALAGVEEETQYF.